This T cell receptor (beta chain) was profiled in a study of Graves' ophthalmopathy and Graves' hyperthyroidism. Trimming removed 4 bases from V and 5 bases from J, with 20 bases in between. The CDR3 covers 16 residues. Germline V CDR1 and CDR2: SQVTM, ANQGSEA. From RNA, the CDR3 regions of TCR beta chains were amplified and sequenced. First-round RT-PCR employed HTBI primers, with a second-round multiplex PCR after it. TCRdb reanalysed the multiplex PCR reads using MiXCR and keeps one entry per CDR3 protein. The sample consists of about half a million distinct CDR3 sequences, around an eighth of them appearing once.

The source material was blood. This rearrangement joins TRBV29-1 to TRBJ2-2, with D tentatively TRBD2 (5 bases). The clonotype comes from a woman in her 30s with Graves' ophthalmopathy. Written as DNA, the CDR3 is TGCAGCGTTGTTACGCACGGGAACAAGGGAACCGGGGAGCTGTTTTTT. This gives the protein CSVVTHGNKGTGELFF.